The clone carrying this T cell receptor (beta chain) was seen more than once but under ten times. CDR1 and CDR2 (germline): LNHDA, SQIVND (reference sequence). The CDR3 runs to 11 residues. The V and J ends lost 9 bases and 3 bases respectively, with 9 bases between them. The data belong to a study of blood T cell repertoires in COVID-19. Background on the study: The United States, Italy and Spain were the sources of the acute and convalescent COVID-19 samples. T cells, B-cell-depleted T cells, or PBMCs provided the cDNA or gDNA that served as material.

Under the authors' procedure: Estimated nucleated cell counts came from reference gene primer amplification. Sequenced by immunoSEQ multiplex PCR; TCRdb stores in-frame clones only, minus some. The V and J calls and clone size come from that table; D and trimming were worked out from the DNA. This sample has around 75,000 clones, with 70% to 80% found just once. This receptor was identified in an elderly woman with active or convalescent COVID-19. The chain is built from TRBV19 and TRBJ2-7; tentative D call: TRBD1 (6 bases). The sample taken for sequencing was peripheral blood. The CDR3 region is CARLQGYEQYF. Here the CDR3 DNA reads TGTGCCAGATTACAGGGCTACGAGCAGTACTTC.